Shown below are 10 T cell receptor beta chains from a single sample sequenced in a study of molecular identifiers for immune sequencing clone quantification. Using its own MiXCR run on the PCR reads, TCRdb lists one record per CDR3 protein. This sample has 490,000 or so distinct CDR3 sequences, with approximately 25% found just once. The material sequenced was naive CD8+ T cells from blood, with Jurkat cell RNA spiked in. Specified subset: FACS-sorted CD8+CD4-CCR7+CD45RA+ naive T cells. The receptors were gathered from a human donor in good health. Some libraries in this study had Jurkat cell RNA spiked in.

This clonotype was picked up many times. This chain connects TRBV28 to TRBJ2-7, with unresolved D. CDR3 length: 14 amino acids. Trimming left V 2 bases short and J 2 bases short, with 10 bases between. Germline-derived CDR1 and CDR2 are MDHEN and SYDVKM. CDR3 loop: CASSLRVRPYEQYF. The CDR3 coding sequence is TGTGCCAGCAGTTTAAGGGTTCGGCCCTACGAGCAGTACTTC.

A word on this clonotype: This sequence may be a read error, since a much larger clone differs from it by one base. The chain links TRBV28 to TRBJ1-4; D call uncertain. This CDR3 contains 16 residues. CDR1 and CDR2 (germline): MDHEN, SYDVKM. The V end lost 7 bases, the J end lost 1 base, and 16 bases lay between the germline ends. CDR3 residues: CASKSLKVITNEKLFF. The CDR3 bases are TGTGCCAGCAAGTCCCTCAAGGTCATAACTAATGAAAAACTGTTTTTT.

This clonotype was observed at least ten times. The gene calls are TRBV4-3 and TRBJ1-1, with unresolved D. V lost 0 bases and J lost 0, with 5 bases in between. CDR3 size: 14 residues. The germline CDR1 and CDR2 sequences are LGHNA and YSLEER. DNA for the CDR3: TGCGCCAGCAGCCAAGACAGGTTGAACACTGAAGCTTTCTTT. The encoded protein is CASSQDRLNTEAFF.

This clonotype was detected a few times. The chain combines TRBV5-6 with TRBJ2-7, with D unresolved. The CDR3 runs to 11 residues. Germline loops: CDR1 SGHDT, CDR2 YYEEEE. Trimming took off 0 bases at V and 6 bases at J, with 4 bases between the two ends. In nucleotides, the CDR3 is TGTGCCAGCAGCTTGGTCTCCGAGCAGTACTTC. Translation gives CASSLVSEQYF.

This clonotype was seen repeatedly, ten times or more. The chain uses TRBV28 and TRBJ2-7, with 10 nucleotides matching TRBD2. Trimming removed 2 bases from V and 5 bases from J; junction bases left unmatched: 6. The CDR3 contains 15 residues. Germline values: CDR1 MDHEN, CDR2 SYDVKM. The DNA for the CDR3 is TGTGCCAGCAGTTTACCTAGCGGGAGTACGGACGAGCAGTACTTC. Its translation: CASSLPSGSTDEQYF.

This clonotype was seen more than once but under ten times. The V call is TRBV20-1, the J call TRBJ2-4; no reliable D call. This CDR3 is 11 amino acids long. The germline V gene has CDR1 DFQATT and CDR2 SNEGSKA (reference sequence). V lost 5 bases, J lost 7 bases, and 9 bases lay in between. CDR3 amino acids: CSALIPNIQYF. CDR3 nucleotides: TGCAGTGCTCTGATTCCGAACATTCAGTACTTC.

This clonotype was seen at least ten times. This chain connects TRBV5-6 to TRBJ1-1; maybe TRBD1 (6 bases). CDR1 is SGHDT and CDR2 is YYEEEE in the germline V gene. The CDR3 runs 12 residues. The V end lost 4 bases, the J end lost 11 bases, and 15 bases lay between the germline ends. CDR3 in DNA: TGTGCCAGCAGCCACGGGGGGCCTGTTGCTTTCTTT. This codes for CASSHGGPVAFF.

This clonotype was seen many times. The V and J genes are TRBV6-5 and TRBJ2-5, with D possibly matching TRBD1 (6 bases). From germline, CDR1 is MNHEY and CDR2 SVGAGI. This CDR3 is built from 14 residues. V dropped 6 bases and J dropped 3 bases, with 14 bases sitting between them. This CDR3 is CASSRWSGEETQYF. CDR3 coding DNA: TGTGCCAGCAGCAGGTGGTCAGGGGAAGAGACCCAGTACTTC.

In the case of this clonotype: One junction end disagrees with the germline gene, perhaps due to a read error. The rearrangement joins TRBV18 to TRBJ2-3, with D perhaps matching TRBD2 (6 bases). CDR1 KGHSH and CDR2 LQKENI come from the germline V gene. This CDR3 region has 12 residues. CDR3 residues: CASSEWEDTLYF. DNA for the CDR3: TGTGCCAGCTCCGAGTGGGAGGATACGCTGTATTTT.

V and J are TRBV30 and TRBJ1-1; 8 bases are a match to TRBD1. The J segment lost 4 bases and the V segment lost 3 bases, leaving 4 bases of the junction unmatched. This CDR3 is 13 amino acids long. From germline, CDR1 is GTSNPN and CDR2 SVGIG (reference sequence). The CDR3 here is CAWSHTGGTEAFF. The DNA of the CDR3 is TGTGCCTGGAGCCATACAGGGGGCACTGAAGCTTTCTTT.